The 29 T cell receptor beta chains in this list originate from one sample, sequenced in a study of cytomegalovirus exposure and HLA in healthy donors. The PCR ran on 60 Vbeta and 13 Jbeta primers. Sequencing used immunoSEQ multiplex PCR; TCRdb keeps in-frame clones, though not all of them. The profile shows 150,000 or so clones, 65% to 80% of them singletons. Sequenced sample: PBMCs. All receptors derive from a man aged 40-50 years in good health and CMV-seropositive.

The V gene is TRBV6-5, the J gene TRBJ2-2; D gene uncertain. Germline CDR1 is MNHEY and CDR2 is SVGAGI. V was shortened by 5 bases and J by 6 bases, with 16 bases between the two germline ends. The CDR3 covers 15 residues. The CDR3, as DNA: TGTGCCAGCAGTCCCCTCAAAAGCAGGCCCGGGGAGCTGTTTTTT. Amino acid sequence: CASSPLKSRPGELFF.

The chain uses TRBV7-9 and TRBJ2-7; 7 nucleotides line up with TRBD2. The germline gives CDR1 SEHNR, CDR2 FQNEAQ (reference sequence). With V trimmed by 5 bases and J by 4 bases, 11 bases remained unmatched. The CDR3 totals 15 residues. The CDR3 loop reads CASSPSGRAGYEQYF. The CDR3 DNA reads TGTGCCAGCAGCCCTTCAGGGAGGGCCGGTTACGAGCAGTACTTC. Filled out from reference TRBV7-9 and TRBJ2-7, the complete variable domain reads DTGVSQNPRHKITKRGQNVTFRCDPISEHNRLYWYRQTLGQGPEFLTYFQNEAQLEKSRLLSDRFSAERPKGSFSTLEIQRTEQGDSAMYLCASSPSGRAGYEQYFGPGTRLTVT.

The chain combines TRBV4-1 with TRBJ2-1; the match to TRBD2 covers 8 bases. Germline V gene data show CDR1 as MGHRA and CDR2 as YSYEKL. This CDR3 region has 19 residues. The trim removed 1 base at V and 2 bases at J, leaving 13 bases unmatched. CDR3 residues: CASSQARFGLARAYNEQFF. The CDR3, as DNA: TGCGCCAGCAGCCAAGCAAGGTTCGGACTAGCCCGAGCCTACAATGAGCAGTTCTTC.

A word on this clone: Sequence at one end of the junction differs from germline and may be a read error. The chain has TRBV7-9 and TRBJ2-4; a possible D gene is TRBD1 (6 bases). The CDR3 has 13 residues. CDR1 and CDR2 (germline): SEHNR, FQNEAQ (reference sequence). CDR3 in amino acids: CASSPGAINIQYF. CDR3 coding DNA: TGTGCCAGCAGCCCAGGGGCCATAAACATTCAGTACTTC.

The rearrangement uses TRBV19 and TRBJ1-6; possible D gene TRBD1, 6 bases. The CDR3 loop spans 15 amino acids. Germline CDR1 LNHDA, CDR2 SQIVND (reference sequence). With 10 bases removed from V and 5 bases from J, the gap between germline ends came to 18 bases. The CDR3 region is CATQRSGVDNSPLHF. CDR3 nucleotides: TGTGCCACGCAGAGGTCAGGGGTAGATAATTCACCCCTCCACTTT.

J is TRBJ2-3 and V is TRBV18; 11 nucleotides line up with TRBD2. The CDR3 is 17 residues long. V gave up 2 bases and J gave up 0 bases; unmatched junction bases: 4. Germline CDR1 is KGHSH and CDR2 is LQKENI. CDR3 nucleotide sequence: TGTGCCAGCTCACCAAGGAGGACTAGCGGGAGCACAGATACGCAGTATTTT. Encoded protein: CASSPRRTSGSTDTQYF.

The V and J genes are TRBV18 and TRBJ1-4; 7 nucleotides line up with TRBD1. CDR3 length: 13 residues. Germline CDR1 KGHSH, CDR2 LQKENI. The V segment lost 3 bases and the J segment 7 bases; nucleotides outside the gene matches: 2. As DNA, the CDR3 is TGTGCCAGCTCACCGGGGACAGCTGAAAAACTGTTTTTT. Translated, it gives CASSPGTAEKLFF.

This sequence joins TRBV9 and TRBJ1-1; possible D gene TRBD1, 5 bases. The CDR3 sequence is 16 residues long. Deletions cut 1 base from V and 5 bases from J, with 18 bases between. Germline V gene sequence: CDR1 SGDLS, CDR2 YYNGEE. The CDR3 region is CASSVSARQGGTEAFF. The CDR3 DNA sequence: TGTGCCAGCAGCGTATCGGCCCGTCAGGGAGGGACTGAAGCTTTCTTT.

The CDR3 nucleotides read TGTGCCAGCTCAACCGGGACAGGGAAATACGAGCAGTACTTC. Translation gives CASSTGTGKYEQYF. V is TRBV18 and J is TRBJ2-7; TRBD1 matches 9 bases. V shed 5 bases and J 4 bases; nucleotides not matched to a gene: 6. This CDR3 contains 14 residues. The V gene's germline CDR1 is KGHSH and CDR2 LQKENI. Complete variable domain (other parts from reference TRBV18 and TRBJ2-7): NAGVMQNPRHLVRRRGQEARLRCSPMKGHSHVYWYRQLPEEGLKFMVYLQKENIIDESGMPKERFSAEFPKEGPSILRIQQVVRGDSAAYFCASSTGTGKYEQYFGPGTRLTVT.

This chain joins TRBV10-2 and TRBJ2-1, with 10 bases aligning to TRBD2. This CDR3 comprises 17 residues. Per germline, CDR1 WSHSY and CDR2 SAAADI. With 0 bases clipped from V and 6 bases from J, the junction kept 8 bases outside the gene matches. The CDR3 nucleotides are TGCGCCAGCAGTGAGTCGGAGACTAGCGGGTACGGCAATGAGCAGTTCTTC. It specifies CASSESETSGYGNEQFF.

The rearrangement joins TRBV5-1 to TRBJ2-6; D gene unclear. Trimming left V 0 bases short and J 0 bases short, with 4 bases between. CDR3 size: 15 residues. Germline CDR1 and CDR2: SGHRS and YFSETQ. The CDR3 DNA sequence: TGCGCCAGCAGCTTGGAGCACTCTGGGGCCAACGTCCTGACTTTC. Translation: CASSLEHSGANVLTF.

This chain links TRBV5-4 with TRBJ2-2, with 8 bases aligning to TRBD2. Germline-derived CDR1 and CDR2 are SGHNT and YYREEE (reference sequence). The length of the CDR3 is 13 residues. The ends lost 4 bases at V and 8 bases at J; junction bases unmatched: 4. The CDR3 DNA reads TGTGCCAGCAGCCGCGGGGGGCCTGGGGAGCTGTTTTTT. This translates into CASSRGGPGELFF.

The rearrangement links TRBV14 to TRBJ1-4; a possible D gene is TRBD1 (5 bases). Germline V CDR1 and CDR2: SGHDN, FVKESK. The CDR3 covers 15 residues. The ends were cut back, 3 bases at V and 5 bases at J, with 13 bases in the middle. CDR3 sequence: CASSQWGQANEKLFF. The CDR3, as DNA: TGTGCCAGCAGCCAGTGGGGCCAGGCCAATGAAAAACTGTTTTTT. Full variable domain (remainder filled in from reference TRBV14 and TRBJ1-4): EAGVTQFPSHSVIEKGQTVTLRCDPISGHDNLYWYRRVMGKEIKFLLHFVKESKQDESGMPNNRFLAERTGGTYSTLKVQPAELEDSGVYFCASSQWGQANEKLFFGSGTQLSVL.

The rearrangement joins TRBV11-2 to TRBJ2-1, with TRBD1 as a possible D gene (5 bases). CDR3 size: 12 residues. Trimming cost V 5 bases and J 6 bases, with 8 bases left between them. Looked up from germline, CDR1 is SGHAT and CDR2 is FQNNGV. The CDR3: CASSIQGNEQFF. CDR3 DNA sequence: TGTGCCAGCAGCATTCAGGGCAATGAGCAGTTCTTC. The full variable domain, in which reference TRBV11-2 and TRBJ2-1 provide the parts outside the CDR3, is EAGVAQSPRYKIIEKRQSVAFWCNPISGHATLYWYQQILGQGPKLLIQFQNNGVVDDSQLPKDRFSAERLKGVDSTLKIQPAKLEDSAVYLCASSIQGNEQFFGPGTRLTVL.

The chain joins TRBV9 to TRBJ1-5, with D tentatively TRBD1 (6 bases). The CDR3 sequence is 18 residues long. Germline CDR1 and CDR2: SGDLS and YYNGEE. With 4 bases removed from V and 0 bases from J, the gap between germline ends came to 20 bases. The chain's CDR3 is CASSRRGYRPNSNQPQHF. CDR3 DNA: TGTGCCAGCAGCCGCAGGGGTTATCGGCCCAATAGCAATCAGCCCCAGCATTTT. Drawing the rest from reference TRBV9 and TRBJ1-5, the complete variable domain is DSGVTQTPKHLITATGQRVTLRCSPRSGDLSVYWYQQSLDQGLQFLIQYYNGEERAKGNILERFSAQQFPDLHSELNLSSLELGDSALYFCASSRRGYRPNSNQPQHFGDGTRLSIL.

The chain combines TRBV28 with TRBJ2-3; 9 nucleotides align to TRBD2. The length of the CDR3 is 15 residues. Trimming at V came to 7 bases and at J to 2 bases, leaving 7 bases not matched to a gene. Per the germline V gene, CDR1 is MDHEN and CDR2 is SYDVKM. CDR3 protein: CASTPAGGHTDTQYF. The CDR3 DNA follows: TGTGCCAGCACCCCGGCGGGGGGGCACACAGATACGCAGTATTTT.

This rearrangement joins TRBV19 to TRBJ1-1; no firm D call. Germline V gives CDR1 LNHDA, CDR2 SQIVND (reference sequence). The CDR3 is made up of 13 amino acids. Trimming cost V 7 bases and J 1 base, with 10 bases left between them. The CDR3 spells CASNSDWNTEAFF. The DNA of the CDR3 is TGTGCCAGTAATTCAGACTGGAACACTGAAGCTTTCTTT.

In nucleotides, the CDR3 is TGTGCCAGCACCCCAATGGGCAGGAAGAACACTGAAGCTTTCTTT. This sequence encodes CASTPMGRKNTEAFF. The chain combines TRBV28 with TRBJ1-1; unclear D gene. The germline CDR1 and CDR2 sequences are MDHEN and SYDVKM. V was cut by 7 bases and J by 1 base, with 16 bases left in between. The CDR3 is 15 amino acids. Variable domain in full (rest from reference TRBV28 and TRBJ1-1): DVKVTQSSRYLVKRTGEKVFLECVQDMDHENMFWYRQDPGLGLRLIYFSYDVKMKEKGDIPEGYSVSREKKERFSLILESASTNQTSMYLCASTPMGRKNTEAFFGQGTRLTVV.

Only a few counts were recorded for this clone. The CDR3 nucleotides read TGTGCCAGCAGCCGGAGACTTCTCTACGAGCAGTACTTC. Protein sequence: CASSRRLLYEQYF. V usage is TRBV2 and J usage is TRBJ2-7; no firm D call. This CDR3 contains 13 residues. In germline, CDR1 is SNHLY, CDR2 FYNNEI. V lost 6 bases and J lost 3, with 12 bases in between. The full variable domain, with the rest looked up from reference TRBV2 and TRBJ2-7, is EPEVTQTPSHQVTQMGQEVILRCVPISNHLYFYWYRQILGQKVEFLVSFYNNEISEKSEIFDDQFSVERPDGSNFTLKIRSTKLEDSAMYFCASSRRLLYEQYFGPGTRLTVT.

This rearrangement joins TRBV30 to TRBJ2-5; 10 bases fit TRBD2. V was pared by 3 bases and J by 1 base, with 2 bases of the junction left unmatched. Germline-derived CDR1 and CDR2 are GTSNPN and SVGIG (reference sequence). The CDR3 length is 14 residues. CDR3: CAWRLAGLQETQYF. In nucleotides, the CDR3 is TGTGCCTGGAGACTAGCGGGACTCCAAGAGACCCAGTACTTC.

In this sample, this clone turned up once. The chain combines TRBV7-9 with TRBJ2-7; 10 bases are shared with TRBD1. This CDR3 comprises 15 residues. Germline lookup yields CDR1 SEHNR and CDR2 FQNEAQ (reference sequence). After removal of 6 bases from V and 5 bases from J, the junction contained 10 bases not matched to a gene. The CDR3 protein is CASSRGQTGGNEQYF. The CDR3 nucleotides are TGTGCCAGCAGTCGAGGGCAGACAGGGGGCAACGAGCAGTACTTC.

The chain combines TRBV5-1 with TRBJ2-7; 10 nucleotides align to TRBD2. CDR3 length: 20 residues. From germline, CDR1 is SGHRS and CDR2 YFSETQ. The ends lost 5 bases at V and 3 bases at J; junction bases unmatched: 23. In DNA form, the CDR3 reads TGCGCCAGCAGTCGGAAACCTAGCGGGAGTTCCCTCGGGTTCCGCTACGAGCAGTACTTC. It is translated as CASSRKPSGSSLGFRYEQYF.

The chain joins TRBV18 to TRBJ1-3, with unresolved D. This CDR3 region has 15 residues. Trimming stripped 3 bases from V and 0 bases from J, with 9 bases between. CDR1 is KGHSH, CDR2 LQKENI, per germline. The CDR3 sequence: CASSPDQASGNTIYF. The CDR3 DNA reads TGTGCCAGCTCACCCGATCAAGCCTCTGGAAACACCATATATTTT.

The CDR3, as DNA: TGCGCCAGCAGCTTGGCATTAGCGGGAGTTTTGGATACGCAGTATTTT. Translating it yields CASSLALAGVLDTQYF. J is TRBJ2-3 and V is TRBV5-1, with 9 bases identical to TRBD2. Germline CDR1 is SGHRS and CDR2 is YFSETQ. With V trimmed by 0 bases and J by 6 bases, 8 bases remained unmatched. CDR3 length: 16 residues.

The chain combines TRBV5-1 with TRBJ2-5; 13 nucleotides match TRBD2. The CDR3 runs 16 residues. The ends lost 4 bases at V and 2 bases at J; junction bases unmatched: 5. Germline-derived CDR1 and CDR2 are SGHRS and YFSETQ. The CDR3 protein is CASSAKGLAGQETQYF. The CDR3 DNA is TGCGCCAGCAGCGCCAAGGGACTAGCGGGACAAGAGACCCAGTACTTC.

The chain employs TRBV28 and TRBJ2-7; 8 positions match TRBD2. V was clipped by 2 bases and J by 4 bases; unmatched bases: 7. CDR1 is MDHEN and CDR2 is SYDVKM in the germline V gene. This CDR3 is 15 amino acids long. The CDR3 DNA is TGTGCCAGCAGTTTAATAACTGGCGGGAGGTACGAGCAGTACTTC. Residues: CASSLITGGRYEQYF.

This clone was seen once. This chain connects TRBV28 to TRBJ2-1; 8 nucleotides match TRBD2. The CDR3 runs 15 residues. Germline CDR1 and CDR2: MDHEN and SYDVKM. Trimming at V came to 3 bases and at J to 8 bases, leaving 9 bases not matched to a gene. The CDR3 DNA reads TGTGCCAGCAGTTTCGGGGCGGGAGGTGGAGATGAGCAGTTCTTC. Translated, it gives CASSFGAGGGDEQFF.

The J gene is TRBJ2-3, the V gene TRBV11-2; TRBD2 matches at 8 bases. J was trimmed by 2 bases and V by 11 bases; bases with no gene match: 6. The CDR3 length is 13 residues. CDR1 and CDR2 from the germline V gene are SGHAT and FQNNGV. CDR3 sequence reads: CAGGTRDTDTQYF. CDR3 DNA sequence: TGTGCCGGCGGGACTAGGGACACAGATACGCAGTATTTT.

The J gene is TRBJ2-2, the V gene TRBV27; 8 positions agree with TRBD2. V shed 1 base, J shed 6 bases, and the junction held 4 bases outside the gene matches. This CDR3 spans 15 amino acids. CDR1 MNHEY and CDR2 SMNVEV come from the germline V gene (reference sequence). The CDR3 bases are TGTGCCAGCAGTTTATGGGCCGGGGGGGCCGGGGAGCTGTTTTTT. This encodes CASSLWAGGAGELFF.